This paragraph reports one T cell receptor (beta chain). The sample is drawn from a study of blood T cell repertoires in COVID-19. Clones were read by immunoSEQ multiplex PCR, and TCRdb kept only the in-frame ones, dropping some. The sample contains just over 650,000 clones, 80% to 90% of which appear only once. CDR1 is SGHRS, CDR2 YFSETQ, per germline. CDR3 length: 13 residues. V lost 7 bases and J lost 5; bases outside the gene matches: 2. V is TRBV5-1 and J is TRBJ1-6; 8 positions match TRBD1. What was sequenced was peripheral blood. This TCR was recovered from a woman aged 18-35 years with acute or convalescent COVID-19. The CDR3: CASQDRDNSPLHF. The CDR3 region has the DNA TGCGCCAGCCAGGACAGGGATAATTCACCCCTCCACTTT.